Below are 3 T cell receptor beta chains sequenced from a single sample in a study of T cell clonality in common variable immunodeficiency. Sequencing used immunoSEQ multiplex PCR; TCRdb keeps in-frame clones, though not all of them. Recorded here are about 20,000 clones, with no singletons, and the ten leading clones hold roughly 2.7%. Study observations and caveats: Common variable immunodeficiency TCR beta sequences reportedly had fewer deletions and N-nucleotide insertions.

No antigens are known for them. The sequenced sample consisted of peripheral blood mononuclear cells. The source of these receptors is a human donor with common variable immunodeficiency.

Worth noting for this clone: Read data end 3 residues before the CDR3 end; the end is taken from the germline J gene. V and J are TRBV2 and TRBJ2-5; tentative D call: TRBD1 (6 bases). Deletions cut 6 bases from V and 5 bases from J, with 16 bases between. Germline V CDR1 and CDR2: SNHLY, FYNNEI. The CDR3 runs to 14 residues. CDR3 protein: CASSQVDRMETQYF. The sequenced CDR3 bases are TGTGCCAGCAGCCAAGTGGACAGAATGGAGACC. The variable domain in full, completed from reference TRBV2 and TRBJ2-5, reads EPEVTQTPSHQVTQMGQEVILRCVPISNHLYFYWYRQILGQKVEFLVSFYNNEISEKSEIFDDQFSVERPDGSNFTLKIRSTKLEDSAMYFCASSQVDRMETQYFGPGTRLLVL.

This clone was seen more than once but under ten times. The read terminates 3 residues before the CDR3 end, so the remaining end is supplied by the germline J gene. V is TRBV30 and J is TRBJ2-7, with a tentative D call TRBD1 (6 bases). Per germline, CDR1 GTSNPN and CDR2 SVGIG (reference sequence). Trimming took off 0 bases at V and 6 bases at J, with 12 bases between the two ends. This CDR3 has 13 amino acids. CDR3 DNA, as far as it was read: TGTGCCTGGAGTGTAGCACAGGGCCTCGAG. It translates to CAWSVAQGLE. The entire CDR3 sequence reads CAWSVAQGLEQYF. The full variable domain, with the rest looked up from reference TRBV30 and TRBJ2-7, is SQTIHQWPATLVQPVGSPLSLECTVEGTSNPNLYWYRQAAGRGLQLLFYSVGIGQISSEVPQNLSASRPQDRQFILSSKKLLLSDSGFYLCAWSVAQGLEQYFGPGTRLTVT.

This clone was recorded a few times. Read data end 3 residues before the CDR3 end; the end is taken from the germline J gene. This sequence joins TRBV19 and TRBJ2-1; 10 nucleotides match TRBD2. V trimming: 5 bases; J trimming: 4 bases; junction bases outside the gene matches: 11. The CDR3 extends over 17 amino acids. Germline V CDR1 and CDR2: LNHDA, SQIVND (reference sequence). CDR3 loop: CASSSSTSGPAYNEQFF. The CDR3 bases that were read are TGTGCCAGTAGTTCATCGACTAGCGGGCCCGCTTACAATGAG.